This record concerns one T cell receptor (beta chain) sequence. Its antigen is undetermined. This sample was included in a study of cytomegalovirus exposure and HLA in healthy donors. Findings and caveats of the study: Reportedly, cytomegalovirus status was diagnosed with high sensitivity and specificity. The study had only CMV serostatus as immune exposure information.

The PCR employed 60 Vbeta primers together with 13 Jbeta primers. Per the original methods: Roughly 11 million shared chains were among approximately 80 million unique TCR beta chains counted in a later analysis. TCRdb keeps only in-frame clones here, not all; method: immunoSEQ multiplex PCR. V and J calls plus clone size are reproduced from that table; the DNA served to infer D and trimming. The sample contains 150,000 to 160,000 clones, over 60% of which appear only once. The germline V gene encodes CDR1 SGHRS and CDR2 YFSETQ. The length of the CDR3 is 14 residues. V was pared by 4 bases and J by 2 bases, with 12 bases between.

The receptor's source is a woman aged 40 to 50 in good health and CMV-seronegative. The V call is TRBV5-1, the J call TRBJ1-1; D is unclear. Input material: PBMCs. The CDR3 reads CASSPHQINTEAFF. The DNA for the CDR3 is TGCGCCAGCAGCCCACATCAGATCAACACTGAAGCTTTCTTT.